Listed here are 19 T cell receptor beta chains from one sample, sequenced in a study of blood T cell repertoires in COVID-19. Generated by immunoSEQ multiplex PCR, the TCRdb table keeps only in-frame clones and is missing some. The table has a few hundred thousand clones, 88% seen once. The specimen sequenced was PBMCs or T cells enriched from blood (not recorded which). Source of these receptors: a woman under 30 who had recovered from COVID-19.

The chain uses TRBV13 and TRBJ1-1; D gene ambiguous. V lost 3 bases and J lost 8, with 10 bases in between. Germline CDR1 and CDR2: PRHDT and FYEKMQ (reference sequence). CDR3 length: 12 residues. CDR3 amino acids: CASSLGRSEAFF. The CDR3 coding sequence is TGTGCCAGCAGCTTGGGGAGGTCAGAAGCTTTCTTT.

The chain is built from TRBV7-3 and TRBJ1-5; TRBD1 agrees at 9 bases. Germline V lookup: CDR1 SGHTA, CDR2 FQGTGA. CDR3 length: 16 amino acids. The J segment lost 1 base and the V segment lost 3 bases, leaving 4 bases of the junction unmatched. The CDR3 protein is CASSFTGTGSNQPQHF. In DNA, the CDR3 is TGTGCCAGCAGCTTCACCGGGACAGGGAGCAATCAGCCCCAGCATTTT.

The rearrangement uses TRBV3-1 (or the pseudogene TRBV3-2) and TRBJ1-2; D possibly corresponds to TRBD1 (6 bases). Trimming pared 4 bases from V and 2 bases from J, leaving 29 bases between. The CDR3 covers 20 residues. Germline V gene sequence: CDR1 LGHDT, CDR2 YNNKEL (reference sequence). CDR3 loop: CASSPEERGGLIQLNYGYTF. The CDR3 DNA sequence: TGTGCCAGCAGCCCGGAAGAGAGAGGGGGTCTCATTCAGTTAAACTATGGCTACACCTTC.

The V and J genes are TRBV3-1 (or the pseudogene TRBV3-2) and TRBJ2-3; D uncertain. Trimming took 1 base from V and 2 from J, leaving 10 bases between them. This CDR3 is 15 amino acids long. CDR1 is LGHDT, CDR2 YNNKEL, per germline (reference sequence). The CDR3 DNA is TGTGCCAGCAGCCAAGGGAACAGTTTCACAGATACGCAGTATTTT. Translating gives CASSQGNSFTDTQYF.

This chain links TRBV21-1 with TRBJ2-1; the table's D gene call, TRBD1, was not cross checked with the DNA. TRBV21-1 constitutes a pseudogene. This CDR3 has 15 amino acids. DNA of the CDR3: TGTGCCAGCAGCAAACAGGGATTGTTCTACAATGAGCAGTTCTTC. The encoded protein is CASSKQGLFYNEQFF.

The chain couples TRBV30 to TRBJ1-5; 12 bases are shared with TRBD1. CDR1 and CDR2 from the germline V gene are GTSNPN and SVGIG (reference sequence). V shed 2 bases and J 2 bases; nucleotides not matched to a gene: 16. There are 20 residues in the CDR3. The chain's CDR3 is CAWSTKPGQGAEFGNQPQHF. The CDR3 region has the DNA TGTGCCTGGAGTACGAAGCCGGGACAGGGGGCCGAATTCGGCAATCAGCCCCAGCATTTT.

The rearrangement uses TRBV9 and TRBJ1-1, with 8 bases aligning to TRBD1. The CDR3 contains 14 residues. J gave up 3 bases and V 4 bases, and 5 bases lay outside the gene matches. Germline assignment: CDR1 SGDLS and CDR2 YYNGEE. This CDR3 is CASSPQTGDTEAFF. CDR3 nucleotides: TGTGCCAGCAGCCCCCAGACAGGGGACACTGAAGCTTTCTTT. The complete variable domain, with remaining parts taken from reference TRBV9 and TRBJ1-1, reads DSGVTQTPKHLITATGQRVTLRCSPRSGDLSVYWYQQSLDQGLQFLIQYYNGEERAKGNILERFSAQQFPDLHSELNLSSLELGDSALYFCASSPQTGDTEAFFGQGTRLTVV.

V is TRBV7-2 and J is TRBJ2-7; possibly TRBD2 for D (7 bases). Trimming pared 5 bases from V and 1 base from J, leaving 21 bases between. The CDR3 has 17 amino acids. CDR1 SGHTA and CDR2 FQGNSA come from the germline V gene. The CDR3 DNA sequence: TGTGCCAGCAGCCCGGCAGGGGTGCAGCGGGGTTCCTACGAGCAGTACTTC. Translated, it gives CASSPAGVQRGSYEQYF.

V is TRBV5-1 and J is TRBJ1-4; weak D call: TRBD1 (5 bases). CDR3 length: 14 residues. V lost 1 base and J 5 bases, leaving 9 bases between the germline ends. CDR1 is SGHRS and CDR2 is YFSETQ in the germline V gene. The CDR3 loop reads CASSLTGENEKLFF. CDR3 coding DNA: TGCGCCAGCAGCTTGACAGGCGAGAATGAAAAACTGTTTTTT. Full variable domain (outside the CDR3, taken from reference TRBV5-1 and TRBJ1-4): KAGVTQTPRYLIKTRGQQVTLSCSPISGHRSVSWYQQTPGQGLQFLFEYFSETQRNKGNFPGRFSGRQFSNSRSEMNVSTLELGDSALYLCASSLTGENEKLFFGSGTQLSVL.

The gene calls are TRBV6-2 or TRBV6-3 and TRBJ2-1, with TRBD2 identical over 7 bases. Germline CDR1 is MNHEY and CDR2 is SVGEGT. After removal of 5 bases from V and 8 bases from J, the junction contained 6 bases not matched to a gene. There are 13 residues in the CDR3. The chain's CDR3 is CASSPGLVHEQFF. The CDR3 DNA follows: TGTGCCAGCAGTCCCGGACTAGTCCATGAGCAGTTCTTC.

The chain carries TRBV30 and TRBJ1-1; 9 nucleotides agree with TRBD1. The J segment lost 8 bases and the V segment lost 3 bases, leaving 13 bases of the junction unmatched. CDR1 and CDR2 (germline): GTSNPN, SVGIG (reference sequence). The CDR3 consists of 15 residues. In DNA form, the CDR3 reads TGTGCCTGGAGGCCTCCGGGACAGGGAGGGGGGGAAGCTTTCTTT. Translation: CAWRPPGQGGGEAFF.

This clone was found once. J is TRBJ2-3 and V is TRBV7-2; 13 nucleotides align to TRBD2. The V gene's germline CDR1 is SGHTA and CDR2 FQGNSA. The CDR3 has 18 residues. J gave up 6 bases and V 1 base, and 10 bases lay outside the gene matches. The CDR3 coding sequence is TGTGCCAGCAGCTTAGTGGGACTAGCGGGGAGGGGTCAGGATACGCAGTATTTT. Translation: CASSLVGLAGRGQDTQYF.

The rearrangement links TRBV5-4 to TRBJ2-7; 9 positions agree with TRBD2. The V gene end was trimmed by 1 base and the J gene end by 2 bases; junction bases not matched to a gene: 4. Germline CDR1 SGHNT, CDR2 YYREEE (reference sequence). This CDR3 spans 15 amino acids. For the CDR3, the DNA is TGTGCCAGCAGCTTGTCGACTAGCGGCACCTACGAGCAGTACTTC. Amino acid sequence: CASSLSTSGTYEQYF.

This chain joins TRBV7-9 and TRBJ1-4; a possible D gene is TRBD1 (5 bases). V was clipped by 3 bases and J by 7 bases, with 9 bases between them. Per the germline V gene, CDR1 is SEHNR and CDR2 is FQNEAQ (reference sequence). The CDR3 runs 13 residues. CDR3 amino acids: CASSLGPLEKLFF. CDR3 coding DNA: TGTGCCAGCAGCTTGGGGCCGCTTGAAAAACTGTTTTTT.

This chain uses TRBV4-2 with TRBJ2-7; TRBD2 agrees at 12 bases. The ends lost 0 bases at V and 4 bases at J; junction bases unmatched: 7. The CDR3 consists of 17 residues. Germline V CDR1 and CDR2: LGHNA, YNFKEQ. In DNA form, the CDR3 reads TGTGCCAGCAGCCAAGAGGGACTAGCGGGCCTGAGGTACGAGCAGTACTTC. Translating it yields CASSQEGLAGLRYEQYF.

The chain links TRBV18 to TRBJ1-4, with TRBD1 matching over 8 bases. The V gene's germline CDR1 is KGHSH and CDR2 LQKENI. The V segment lost 3 bases and the J segment 8 bases; nucleotides outside the gene matches: 11. The CDR3 is 16 residues long. CDR3 DNA sequence: TGTGCCAGCTCACCTCGGACAGGGAGAGGACGAGAAAAACTGTTTTTT. It codes for CASSPRTGRGREKLFF.

The V call is TRBV9, the J call TRBJ2-2, with a tentative D call TRBD2 (5 bases). Trimming removed 3 bases from V and 5 bases from J, with 8 bases in between. CDR1 is SGDLS, CDR2 YYNGEE, per germline. CDR3 length equals 13 residues. This CDR3 reads CASSGGPTGELFF. The DNA of the CDR3 is TGTGCCAGCAGCGGAGGGCCTACCGGGGAGCTGTTTTTT.

The chain combines TRBV3-1 (or the pseudogene TRBV3-2) with TRBJ2-5; no reliable D call. The CDR3 consists of 16 residues. Trimming took 2 bases from V and 0 from J, leaving 13 bases between them. Germline assignment: CDR1 LGHDT and CDR2 YNNKEL (reference sequence). For the CDR3, the DNA is TGTGCCAGCAGCCAAACGCCAGCGCCCCACCAAGAGACCCAGTACTTC. It is translated as CASSQTPAPHQETQYF.

The chain uses TRBV2 and TRBJ1-2; 8 bases agree with TRBD1. This CDR3 has 13 residues. V trimming: 7 bases; J trimming: 7 bases; junction bases outside the gene matches: 8. CDR1 and CDR2 (germline): SNHLY, FYNNEI. CDR3 sequence (DNA): TGTGCCAGCATACCCAGGGGGCTCTCTGGCTACACCTTC. Translating it yields CASIPRGLSGYTF.